The 31 T cell receptor beta chains listed next were all sequenced from one sample in a study of T-cell reconstitution after alpha-beta-depleted transplantation in children. Library preparation (for TCRbeta) was performed with unique molecular identifiers. TCRdb passed the PCR reads through MiXCR, listing each CDR3 protein once. The data show 580,000 or so distinct CDR3 sequences, with more than 20% seen just once and less than 15% held by the top ten. The source was PBMCs, mostly from graft donor cells, collected 360 days after TCRalphabeta/CD19-depleted stem cell transplant. Every receptor here comes from a boy in the first two years of life who had a stem cell transplant for acute myeloid leukemia, so the T cells may come from the graft donor.

This clonotype was found a few times. This chain joins TRBV25-1 and TRBJ2-7, with 12 bases aligning to TRBD2. J lost 7 bases, V lost 6 bases, and 7 bases had no gene match. Germline V gene data show CDR1 as MGHDK and CDR2 as SYGVNS. This CDR3 contains 14 residues. The CDR3 nucleotides read TGTGCCAGCAGAGACAGACTAGCGGGGGATGAGCAGTACTTC. This sequence encodes CASRDRLAGDEQYF.

The chain links TRBV28 to TRBJ1-1; D unclear. Germline V gene data show CDR1 as MDHEN and CDR2 as SYDVKM. Trimming took off 3 bases at V and 1 base at J, with 15 bases between the two ends. This CDR3 is built from 16 residues. CDR3 DNA sequence: TGTGCCAGCAGTTTCCCTGGCACGTTCAAGAACACTGAAGCTTTCTTT. It yields the protein CASSFPGTFKNTEAFF.

The V and J genes are TRBV20-1 and TRBJ2-2, with TRBD2 matching 8 bases. CDR3 size: 15 residues. Germline values: CDR1 DFQATT, CDR2 SNEGSKA (reference sequence). Trimming at V came to 6 bases and at J to 5 bases, leaving 11 bases not matched to a gene. The CDR3 sequence: CSATPGLGWTGELFF. The DNA of the CDR3 is TGCAGTGCAACCCCGGGACTAGGGTGGACCGGGGAGCTGTTTTTT.

The chain links TRBV5-1 to TRBJ2-5; D possibly corresponds to TRBD1 (5 bases). V was cut by 4 bases and J by 0 bases, with 16 bases left in between. This CDR3 is built from 16 residues. Germline loops: CDR1 SGHRS, CDR2 YFSETQ. CDR3 nucleotide sequence: TGCGCCAGCAGCGTGCGTCGGCAGGGAAACCAAGAGACCCAGTACTTC. Protein: CASSVRRQGNQETQYF.

This clonotype was found many times. The V and J genes are TRBV7-8 and TRBJ1-1; possibly TRBD1 for D (5 bases). V was shortened by 5 bases and J by 3 bases, with 13 bases between the two germline ends. Germline V gene lookup returns CDR1 SGHVS and CDR2 FQNEAQ. This CDR3 comprises 14 residues. The CDR3 bases are TGTGCCAGCAGCCCCCTCCGGGGGGACACTGAAGCTTTCTTT. The encoded protein is CASSPLRGDTEAFF.

The chain couples TRBV3-1 to TRBJ2-3, with 10 bases matching TRBD2. Trimming cost V 0 bases and J 3 bases; bases outside gene matches: 9. Germline V gene lookup returns CDR1 LGHDT and CDR2 YNNKEL (reference sequence). CDR3 size: 18 residues. In DNA form, the CDR3 reads TGTGCCAGCAGCCAAGATTTACTAGCGGGGTCGAGGACAGATACGCAGTATTTT. It translates to CASSQDLLAGSRTDTQYF.

This clonotype was counted at least ten times. The chain joins TRBV12-3 or TRBV12-4 to TRBJ2-7; D unresolved. Trimming shortened V by 5 bases and J by 4 bases, and 15 bases separated the two germline ends. This CDR3 comprises 14 residues. The CDR3 DNA reads TGTGCCAGCAGTCCCTCGGGCACTACTTACGAGCAGTACTTC. Protein product: CASSPSGTTYEQYF.

J is TRBJ2-7 and V is TRBV21-1; the D segment call TRBD1 is taken from the table without a DNA check. TRBV21-1 is deemed a pseudogene. This CDR3 comprises 19 residues. CDR3: CASSNVLESPGQGSWEQYV. The DNA for the CDR3 is TGTGCCAGCAGCAACGTACTCGAATCACCGGGACAGGGCAGTTGGGAGCAGTACGTC.

The genes are TRBV4-3 and TRBJ2-1; no reliable D call. Germline CDR1 and CDR2: LGHNA and YSLEER. The ends were cut back, 1 base at V and 1 base at J, with 11 bases in the middle. This CDR3 has 16 residues. CDR3 protein: CASSQGLLVSYNEQFF. CDR3 sequence (DNA): TGCGCCAGCAGCCAAGGGCTCCTCGTTTCCTACAATGAGCAGTTCTTC.

V usage is TRBV12-3 or TRBV12-4 and J usage is TRBJ2-7; perhaps TRBD2 as D (6 bases). There are 14 residues in the CDR3. The germline V and J ends were trimmed by 3 bases and 2 bases, with 11 bases remaining between them. The CDR3 is CASSFSGRPYEQYF. For the CDR3, the DNA is TGTGCCAGCAGTTTTAGCGGAAGACCCTACGAGCAGTACTTC.

This clonotype was counted at least ten times. The V call is TRBV29-1, the J call TRBJ2-1; unclear D gene. Trimming cost V 4 bases and J 0 bases, with 10 bases left between them. Germline CDR1 and CDR2: SQVTM and ANQGSEA. The CDR3 has 14 residues. The CDR3 sequence is CSVGNPSSYNEQFF. The CDR3, as DNA: TGCAGCGTTGGCAACCCGAGCTCCTACAATGAGCAGTTCTTC.

The chain employs TRBV15 and TRBJ2-5; maybe TRBD1 (6 bases). Trimming removed 3 bases from V and 1 base from J, with 12 bases in between. CDR1 LNHNV and CDR2 YYDKDF come from the germline V gene (reference sequence). This CDR3 has 15 amino acids. The CDR3 is CATSSSRTVQETQYF. The CDR3 nucleotides read TGTGCCACCAGCAGTAGCCGGACAGTCCAAGAGACCCAGTACTTC.

This clonotype was picked up many times. The chain links TRBV7-2 to TRBJ2-5; 14 nucleotides align to TRBD2. This CDR3 is built from 18 residues. Germline values: CDR1 SGHTA, CDR2 FQGNSA. The junction had 7 bases not matched to a gene; V was cut back by 2 bases and J by 2 bases. As DNA, the CDR3 is TGTGCCAGCAGCTTACCAATGACTAGCGGGGGGGCACAAGAGACCCAGTACTTC. Its protein is CASSLPMTSGGAQETQYF.

J is TRBJ2-1 and V is TRBV10-3; D possibly matches TRBD1 or TRBD2 (6 bases each). V dropped 3 bases and J dropped 0 bases, with 12 bases sitting between them. CDR3 length: 16 residues. In germline, CDR1 is ENHRY, CDR2 SYGVKD. This chain's CDR3 is CAISDLGGSSYNEQFF. The CDR3 DNA reads as TGTGCCATCAGTGACCTGGGGGGCAGCTCCTACAATGAGCAGTTCTTC.

V gene TRBV24-1 combines with J gene TRBJ1-5; D may be TRBD1 (5 bases). V lost 4 bases to trimming and J lost 5 bases, with 14 bases between them. In germline, CDR1 is KGHDR, CDR2 SFDVKD. This CDR3 contains 15 residues. The CDR3 reads CATSDGAGLDQPQHF. The DNA of the CDR3 is TGTGCCACCAGTGACGGGGCAGGTTTGGATCAGCCCCAGCATTTT.

This clonotype was counted many times. The J gene is TRBJ2-3, the V gene TRBV12-3 or TRBV12-4, with TRBD1 identical over 9 bases. CDR3 length equals 15 residues. Germline trimming cut 7 bases from V and 10 bases from J; bases unmatched to any gene: 15. The CDR3 here is CASTPGQGSLWSQYF. As DNA, the CDR3 is TGTGCCAGCACCCCGGGACAGGGTTCCCTTTGGTCGCAGTATTTT.

In this sample, this clonotype turned up a few times. The CDR3 loop is CSHRYRGENEQFF. The CDR3 DNA reads as TGCAGCCATCGGTATCGGGGGGAAAATGAGCAGTTCTTC. J is TRBJ2-1 and V is TRBV20-1, with 7 bases that match TRBD2. CDR1 is DFQATT, CDR2 SNEGSKA, per germline (reference sequence). CDR3 length: 13 amino acids.

This clonotype showed up just a few times. The chain has TRBV28 and TRBJ1-4, with 7 bases fitting TRBD1. This CDR3 comprises 14 residues. Losses at the gene ends were 3 bases for V and 8 bases for J; bases not matched to a gene: 6. Per germline, CDR1 MDHEN and CDR2 SYDVKM. The CDR3 bases are TGTGCCAGCAGTTTGTGGGACAGCGGGGAAAAACTGTTTTTT. Amino acid sequence: CASSLWDSGEKLFF. The variable domain in full, with the rest retrieved from reference TRBV28 and TRBJ1-4, is DVKVTQSSRYLVKRTGEKVFLECVQDMDHENMFWYRQDPGLGLRLIYFSYDVKMKEKGDIPEGYSVSREKKERFSLILESASTNQTSMYLCASSLWDSGEKLFFGSGTQLSVL.

This clonotype was seen repeatedly, ten times or more. J is TRBJ2-3 and V is TRBV10-3, with 11 bases lining up with TRBD2. The CDR3 covers 17 residues. Germline V gene lookup returns CDR1 ENHRY and CDR2 SYGVKD. After removal of 2 bases from V and 2 bases from J, the junction contained 6 bases not matched to a gene. CDR3 sequence (DNA): TGTGCCATCAGTGAGATTTATAGCGGGGGGGCCACAGATACGCAGTATTTT. Its protein is CAISEIYSGGATDTQYF.

This sequence joins TRBV4-1 and TRBJ1-2; D gene uncertain. Germline-derived CDR1 and CDR2 are MGHRA and YSYEKL. V lost 4 bases and J lost 1, with 7 bases in between. This CDR3 contains 13 residues. CDR3 sequence reads: CASSRGSNYGYTF. The CDR3 region has the DNA TGCGCCAGCAGCCGTGGGAGTAACTATGGCTACACCTTC.

J is TRBJ1-4 and V is TRBV5-6; 7 nucleotides agree with TRBD1. This CDR3 contains 13 residues. Germline V gene data show CDR1 as SGHDT and CDR2 as YYEEEE. J gave up 11 bases and V 2 bases, and 6 bases lay outside the gene matches. The DNA of the CDR3 is TGTGCCAGCAGCTTAGAAAAGGGGGCCAAACTGTTTTTT. Translation: CASSLEKGAKLFF.

The V and J genes are TRBV20-1 and TRBJ2-3; D not resolved. Germline assignment: CDR1 DFQATT and CDR2 SNEGSKA (reference sequence). CDR3 length equals 11 residues. V was clipped by 3 bases and J by 6 bases, with 7 bases between them. The CDR3 DNA sequence: TGCAGTGCTAGGACCGGGGATACGCAGTATTTT. Translating gives CSARTGDTQYF.

This clonotype was detected ten times or more. The CDR3 loop is CASSQGALAGGPATQYF. In DNA, the CDR3 is TGTGCCAGCAGCCAAGGCGCACTAGCGGGGGGCCCGGCGACCCAGTACTTC. The chain links TRBV3-1 to TRBJ2-5, with TRBD2 matching 12 bases. The CDR3 length is 17 residues. CDR1 is LGHDT and CDR2 is YNNKEL in the germline V gene (reference sequence). The V and J ends lost 1 base and 7 bases, in that order; junction bases with no gene match: 10.

This clonotype was counted many times. The rearrangement links TRBV6-1 to TRBJ1-5; D is possibly TRBD1 (5 bases). Germline loops: CDR1 MNHNS, CDR2 SASEGT. V was cut by 9 bases and J by 4 bases, with 13 bases left in between. This CDR3 has 13 amino acids. This chain's CDR3 is CASNIGTNQPQHF. The CDR3 DNA follows: TGTGCCAGTAATATCGGGACGAATCAGCCCCAGCATTTT.

The genes are TRBV20-1 and TRBJ2-3; maybe TRBD1 (6 bases). Deletions cut 6 bases from V and 4 bases from J, with 20 bases between. Looked up from germline, CDR1 is DFQATT and CDR2 is SNEGSKA (reference sequence). This CDR3 contains 15 residues. CDR3: CSANNQGLSPDTQYF. As DNA, the CDR3 is TGCAGTGCAAACAACCAGGGGCTAAGCCCAGATACGCAGTATTTT.

This chain uses TRBV28 with TRBJ1-2; D gene uncertain. V gave up 9 bases and J gave up 2 bases, with 10 bases separating them. The CDR3 has 12 residues. Germline CDR1 and CDR2: MDHEN and SYDVKM. In DNA form, the CDR3 reads TGTGCCAGTCAGTCGGTGAACTATGGCTACACCTTC. As protein: CASQSVNYGYTF.

The gene calls are TRBV7-9 and TRBJ2-4, with a possible D match to TRBD1 (7 bases). CDR1 and CDR2 (germline): SEHNR, FQNEAQ (reference sequence). This CDR3 is built from 15 residues. The germline V and J ends were trimmed by 4 bases and 6 bases, with 16 bases remaining between them. As DNA, the CDR3 is TGTGCCAGCAGCTCATCCCTGCAGGGGGGAAACATTCAGTACTTC. This translates into CASSSSLQGGNIQYF.

This clonotype was picked up a small number of times. V is TRBV20-1 and J is TRBJ2-3, with TRBD1 matching over 8 bases. This CDR3 region has 14 residues. Trimming cost V 3 bases and J 4 bases; bases outside gene matches: 6. Germline CDR1 DFQATT, CDR2 SNEGSKA (reference sequence). CDR3 region: CSASGRGRADTQYF. The DNA of the CDR3 is TGCAGTGCTAGCGGCAGGGGGCGGGCAGATACGCAGTATTTT.

This clonotype came up many times. J is TRBJ2-1 and V is TRBV5-1; D possibly corresponds to TRBD2 (5 bases). CDR1 and CDR2 (germline): SGHRS, YFSETQ. This CDR3 contains 14 residues. V was pared by 0 bases and J by 8 bases, with 12 bases between. Written as DNA, the CDR3 is TGCGCCAGCAGCTTGGCCGGGGTTGGGGATGAGCAGTTCTTC. The encoded protein is CASSLAGVGDEQFF.

The genes are TRBV20-1 and TRBJ2-5, with D tentatively TRBD1 (6 bases). Germline V gene data show CDR1 as DFQATT and CDR2 as SNEGSKA (reference sequence). The V end was cut by 4 bases, the J end by 0 bases, with 9 bases between. CDR3 length: 13 amino acids. The DNA for the CDR3 is TGCAGTGCTATTACAGGGAACCAAGAGACCCAGTACTTC. Protein sequence: CSAITGNQETQYF.

The chain links TRBV6-1 to TRBJ1-1, with 9 positions matching TRBD1. Looked up from germline, CDR1 is MNHNS and CDR2 is SASEGT. The CDR3 runs 16 residues. V was clipped by 5 bases and J by 3 bases; unmatched bases: 10. The CDR3 bases are TGTGCCAGCAGTCGCCATCCGCGGACAGGGGACACTGAAGCTTTCTTT. Amino acids: CASSRHPRTGDTEAFF.